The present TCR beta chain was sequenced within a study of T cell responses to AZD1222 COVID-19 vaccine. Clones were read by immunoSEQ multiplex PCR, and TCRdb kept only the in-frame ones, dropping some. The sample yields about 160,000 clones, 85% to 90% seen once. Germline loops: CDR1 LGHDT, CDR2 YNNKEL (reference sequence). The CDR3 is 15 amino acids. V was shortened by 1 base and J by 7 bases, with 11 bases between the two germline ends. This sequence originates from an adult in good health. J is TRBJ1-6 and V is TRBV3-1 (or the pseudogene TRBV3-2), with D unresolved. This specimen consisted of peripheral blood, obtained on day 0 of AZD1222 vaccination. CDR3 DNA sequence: TGTGCCAGCAGCCAAGTCCTAAATAGCAATTCACCCCTCCACTTT. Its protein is CASSQVLNSNSPLHF.